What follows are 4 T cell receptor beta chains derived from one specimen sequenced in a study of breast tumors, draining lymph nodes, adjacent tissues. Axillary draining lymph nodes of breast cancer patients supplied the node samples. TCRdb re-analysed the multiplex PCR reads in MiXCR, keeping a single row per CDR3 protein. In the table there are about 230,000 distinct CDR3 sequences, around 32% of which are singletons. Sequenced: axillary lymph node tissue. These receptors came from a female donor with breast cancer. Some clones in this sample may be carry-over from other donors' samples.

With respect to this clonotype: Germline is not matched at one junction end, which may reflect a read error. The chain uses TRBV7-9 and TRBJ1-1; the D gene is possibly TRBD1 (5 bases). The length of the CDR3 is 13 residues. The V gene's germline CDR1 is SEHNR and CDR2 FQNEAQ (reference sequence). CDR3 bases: TGTGCCAGCAGCGGGCAGGCGGACACTGTAGCTTTCTTT. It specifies CASSGQADTVAFF.

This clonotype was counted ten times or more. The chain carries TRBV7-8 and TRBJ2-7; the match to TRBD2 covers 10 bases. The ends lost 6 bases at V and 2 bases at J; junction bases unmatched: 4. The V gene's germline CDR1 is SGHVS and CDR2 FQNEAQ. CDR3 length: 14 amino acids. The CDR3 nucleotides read TGTGCCAGCAGGCGGACTAGCGGAGCCTACGAGCAGTACTTC. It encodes CASRRTSGAYEQYF.

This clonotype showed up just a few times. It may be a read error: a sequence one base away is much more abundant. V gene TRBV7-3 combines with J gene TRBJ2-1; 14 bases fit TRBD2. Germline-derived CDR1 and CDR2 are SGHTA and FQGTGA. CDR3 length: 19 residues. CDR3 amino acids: CASSPGTSGRRSSHNEQFF. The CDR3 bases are TGTGCCAGCAGCCCCGGGACTAGCGGGAGACGCAGCTCCCACAATGAGCAGTTCTTC.

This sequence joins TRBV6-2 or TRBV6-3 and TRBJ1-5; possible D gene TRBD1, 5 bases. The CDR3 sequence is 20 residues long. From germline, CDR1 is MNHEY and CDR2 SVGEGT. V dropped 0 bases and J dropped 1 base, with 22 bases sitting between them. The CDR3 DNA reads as TGTGCCAGCAGTTACTCGATCCGGGACGGGGGGTATCGGAGCAATCAGCCCCAGCATTTT. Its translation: CASSYSIRDGGYRSNQPQHF.